Presented here are 30 T cell receptor beta chains from one specimen sequenced in a study of blood T cell repertoires in COVID-19. Assay used: immunoSEQ multiplex PCR; TCRdb lists only in-frame clones, some missing. The sample carries 200,000 to 300,000 clones, around 87% recorded once. Sequencing input: peripheral blood. The receptors originated from a woman in her 50s with acute or convalescent COVID-19.

The J gene is TRBJ2-7, the V gene TRBV19; D gene uncertain. V dropped 1 base and J dropped 1 base, with 11 bases sitting between them. This CDR3 is built from 15 residues. In germline, CDR1 is LNHDA, CDR2 SQIVND (reference sequence). The CDR3 coding sequence is TGTGCCAGTAGTATAGGTGAACTGCTGTCCTACGAGCAGTACTTC. Amino acid sequence: CASSIGELLSYEQYF.

The chain joins TRBV7-2 to TRBJ2-7, with TRBD1 as a possible D gene (6 bases). This CDR3 is built from 13 residues. Trimming cost V 4 bases and J 3 bases, with 10 bases left between them. The germline CDR1 and CDR2 sequences are SGHTA and FQGNSA. The CDR3 DNA follows: TGTGCCAGCAGCTCTTCCAGGGGCTACGAGCAGTACTTC. It yields the protein CASSSSRGYEQYF.

V is TRBV28 and J is TRBJ1-2; 9 bases line up with TRBD1. V dropped 5 bases and J dropped 10; count of bases not matched to a gene: 11. Germline V CDR1 and CDR2: MDHEN, SYDVKM. The CDR3 sequence is 14 residues long. CDR3 sequence reads: CASSRNTGTGIYTF. CDR3 coding DNA: TGTGCCAGCAGTAGAAATACCGGGACAGGGATCTACACCTTC.

The J gene is TRBJ2-7, the V gene TRBV28, with a tentative D call TRBD2 (6 bases). V gave up 7 bases and J gave up 2 bases, with 21 bases separating them. The CDR3 spans 16 residues. In germline, CDR1 is MDHEN, CDR2 SYDVKM. The CDR3 bases are TGTGCCAGCACTAAAATCCCGACTAGGGTAACCTACGAGCAGTACTTC. This sequence encodes CASTKIPTRVTYEQYF.

J is TRBJ2-7 and V is TRBV5-1, with D possibly being TRBD1 (5 bases). The length of the CDR3 is 16 residues. Germline V CDR1 and CDR2: SGHRS, YFSETQ. Deletions cut 0 bases from V and 5 bases from J, with 18 bases between. The CDR3 region has the DNA TGCGCCAGCAGCTTGGCCCAGCACTCACTACAGGACGAGCAGTACTTC. It yields the protein CASSLAQHSLQDEQYF.

The chain uses TRBV7-9 and TRBJ1-2; weak D call: TRBD1 (6 bases). Germline V gene sequence: CDR1 SEHNR, CDR2 FQNEAQ (reference sequence). This CDR3 spans 17 amino acids. V was shortened by 5 bases and J by 0 bases, with 19 bases between the two germline ends. For the CDR3, the DNA is TGTGCCAGCAGCGCCCTTGAAGGACAGAAATCTAACTATGGCTACACCTTC. Protein sequence: CASSALEGQKSNYGYTF.

The chain links TRBV19 to TRBJ2-3, with 13 bases fitting TRBD2. The CDR3 has 17 amino acids. J was trimmed by 4 bases and V by 3 bases; bases with no gene match: 7. CDR1 LNHDA and CDR2 SQIVND come from the germline V gene (reference sequence). The CDR3 DNA reads TGTGCCAGTAGTATCGTCGGGACTAGCGGGAAGTCAGATACGCAGTATTTT. Translating gives CASSIVGTSGKSDTQYF.

The rearrangement links TRBV24-1 to TRBJ1-5; D is perhaps TRBD1 (6 bases). The CDR3 is 13 amino acids. Looked up from germline, CDR1 is KGHDR and CDR2 is SFDVKD. Trimming took off 7 bases at V and 10 bases at J, with 16 bases between the two ends. The CDR3 DNA reads as TGTGCCACCAGCGGGACACACCCCGGCCCCCAGCATTTT. Protein sequence: CATSGTHPGPQHF.

V is TRBV29-1 and J is TRBJ1-2, with 7 positions matching TRBD1. CDR1 is SQVTM and CDR2 is ANQGSEA in the germline V gene. The CDR3 is 12 amino acids. With V trimmed by 5 bases and J by 4 bases, 4 bases remained unmatched. As DNA, the CDR3 is TGCAGCGTTTATCGGACAGGCTATGGCTACACCTTC. Its protein product is CSVYRTGYGYTF.

The V and J genes are TRBV5-6 and TRBJ1-6; TRBD1 is a possible D gene (6 bases). This CDR3 spans 14 amino acids. The germline V and J ends were trimmed by 3 bases and 4 bases, with 8 bases remaining between them. Germline V gene data show CDR1 as SGHDT and CDR2 as YYEEEE. The CDR3 coding sequence is TGTGCCAGCAGCTCAGGACAGTATAATTCACCCCTCCACTTT. It specifies CASSSGQYNSPLHF.

The chain employs TRBV6-1 and TRBJ1-1; a possible D gene is TRBD1 (6 bases). The germline V gene encodes CDR1 MNHNS and CDR2 SASEGT. The germline V and J ends were trimmed by 1 base and 9 bases, with 18 bases remaining between them. The CDR3 is 15 amino acids. The CDR3 loop reads CASSEDGGGLGKAFF. The CDR3 region has the DNA TGTGCCAGCAGTGAAGATGGCGGGGGGCTTGGAAAAGCTTTCTTT.

The chain links TRBV6-5 to TRBJ2-7; a weak D match, TRBD1 (6 bases). Germline V gene data show CDR1 as MNHEY and CDR2 as SVGAGI. Trimming removed 7 bases from V and 0 bases from J, with 16 bases in between. This CDR3 spans 15 amino acids. CDR3 amino acids: CASITRGATSYEQYF. The CDR3 bases are TGTGCCAGCATCACCAGGGGTGCTACCTCCTACGAGCAGTACTTC.

The genes are TRBV9 and TRBJ2-7; 13 bases fit TRBD2. CDR1 SGDLS and CDR2 YYNGEE come from the germline V gene. The V gene end was trimmed by 1 base and the J gene end by 5 bases; junction bases not matched to a gene: 3. The CDR3 covers 15 residues. CDR3 region: CASSVSGTSGNEQYF. CDR3 DNA sequence: TGTGCCAGCAGCGTATCCGGGACTAGCGGGAACGAGCAGTACTTC.

Many counts were recorded for this clone. This chain joins TRBV20-1 and TRBJ2-2, with 10 positions matching TRBD2. The CDR3 is 14 residues long. With V trimmed by 3 bases and J by 5 bases, 3 bases remained unmatched. In germline, CDR1 is DFQATT, CDR2 SNEGSKA (reference sequence). CDR3 region: CSASATSGTGELFF. The CDR3 DNA reads as TGCAGTGCTAGTGCGACTAGCGGGACCGGGGAGCTGTTTTTT.

This rearrangement joins TRBV23-1 to TRBJ1-5; D remains unclear. TRBV23-1 is an ORF for which the function is uncertain. The V gene lost 0 bases and the J gene lost 2 bases, with 8 bases spanning the gap. The CDR3 covers 15 residues. In DNA form, the CDR3 reads TGCGCCAGCAGTCAATCCGTCCAGGGCAATCAGCCCCAGCATTTT. This gives the protein CASSQSVQGNQPQHF.

This clone was seen once. V gene TRBV28 combines with J gene TRBJ2-7; a weak D match, TRBD1 (6 bases). V was shortened by 8 bases and J by 4 bases, with 15 bases between the two germline ends. CDR3 size: 13 residues. Per the germline V gene, CDR1 is MDHEN and CDR2 is SYDVKM. The CDR3 loop reads CASGGGGRYEQYF. CDR3 DNA: TGTGCCAGCGGGGGTGGGGGCAGGTACGAGCAGTACTTC.

V usage is TRBV7-2 and J usage is TRBJ2-2, with TRBD2 matching over 7 bases. The CDR3 runs to 17 residues. CDR1 and CDR2 from the germline V gene are SGHTA and FQGNSA. V trimming: 1 base; J trimming: 3 bases; junction bases outside the gene matches: 8. CDR3 bases: TGTGCCAGCAGCTTAGAAGGCGCTAGCGGTTACACCGGGGAGCTGTTTTTT. Translated, it gives CASSLEGASGYTGELFF.

This rearrangement joins TRBV19 to TRBJ2-1; 12 nucleotides match TRBD2. Trimming removed 10 bases from V and 1 base from J; junction bases left unmatched: 5. CDR3 length: 15 amino acids. Germline V gives CDR1 LNHDA, CDR2 SQIVND (reference sequence). CDR3: CATKTSGRSYNEQFF. CDR3 coding DNA: TGTGCCACCAAGACTAGCGGGAGATCCTACAATGAGCAGTTCTTC.

The chain employs TRBV7-9 and TRBJ2-2; perhaps TRBD1 as D (6 bases). The CDR3 length is 13 residues. CDR1 and CDR2 from the germline V gene are SEHNR and FQNEAQ (reference sequence). V was pared by 5 bases and J by 4 bases, with 8 bases between. The CDR3: CASSPDSTGELFF. DNA of the CDR3: TGTGCCAGCAGCCCGGACAGCACCGGGGAGCTGTTTTTT. The whole variable domain, filled in from reference TRBV7-9 and TRBJ2-2, reads DTGVSQNPRHKITKRGQNVTFRCDPISEHNRLYWYRQTLGQGPEFLTYFQNEAQLEKSRLLSDRFSAERPKGSFSTLEIQRTEQGDSAMYLCASSPDSTGELFFGEGSRLTVL.

V usage is TRBV5-1 and J usage is TRBJ1-4; TRBD1 matches at 8 bases. V lost 4 bases to trimming and J lost 10 bases; unmatched junction nucleotides: 9. The CDR3 is 14 residues long. Germline V gives CDR1 SGHRS, CDR2 YFSETQ. The CDR3 loop is CASSLGQEEGKLFF. DNA for the CDR3: TGCGCCAGCAGCCTGGGACAGGAAGAGGGAAAACTGTTTTTT.

J is TRBJ2-2 and V is TRBV29-1, with 7 bases matching TRBD1. Germline CDR1 reads SQVTM; CDR2 reads ANQGSEA. The CDR3 length is 13 residues. Trimming took 6 bases from V and 3 from J; bases not matched to a gene: 4. The CDR3: CSVRDRYTGELFF. The CDR3 DNA sequence: TGCAGCGTAAGGGACAGATACACCGGGGAGCTGTTTTTT.

Only a few counts were recorded for this clone. The chain combines TRBV4-3 with TRBJ2-7; D not certain. CDR1 LGHNA and CDR2 YSLEER come from the germline V gene. CDR3 size: 15 residues. Trimming took off 1 base at V and 0 bases at J, with 10 bases between the two ends. For the CDR3, the DNA is TGCGCCAGCAGCCAAGCTATTCACGGCTCCTACGAGCAGTACTTC. Its protein product is CASSQAIHGSYEQYF.

This rearrangement joins TRBV3-1 (or the pseudogene TRBV3-2) to TRBJ1-6; no definite D call. The CDR3 is made up of 12 amino acids. Germline CDR1 LGHDT, CDR2 YNNKEL (reference sequence). Trimming shortened V by 0 bases and J by 10 bases, and 4 bases separated the two germline ends. The CDR3 region is CASSQDSSPLHF. CDR3 nucleotides: TGTGCCAGCAGCCAAGACTCCTCACCCCTCCACTTT.

J is TRBJ2-1 and V is TRBV6-2 or TRBV6-3; 9 bases match TRBD1. The CDR3 totals 13 residues. The germline CDR1 and CDR2 sequences are MNHEY and SVGEGT. V dropped 5 bases and J dropped 8; count of bases not matched to a gene: 4. CDR3 protein: CASSTRDRDEQFF. CDR3 nucleotides: TGTGCCAGCAGTACCCGGGACAGGGATGAGCAGTTCTTC.

This clone was seen just once. This sequence joins TRBV28 and TRBJ1-5; 10 bases agree with TRBD1. CDR3 length equals 16 residues. V trimming: 5 bases; J trimming: 1 base; junction bases outside the gene matches: 5. Germline assignment: CDR1 MDHEN and CDR2 SYDVKM. In DNA form, the CDR3 reads TGTGCCAGCAGTGCCGACAGGGGGCGAAGCAATCAGCCCCAGCATTTT. Translated, it gives CASSADRGRSNQPQHF.

This clone was counted a single time. This chain connects TRBV5-1 to TRBJ2-1, with 10 bases aligning to TRBD2. CDR3 length: 16 residues. From germline, CDR1 is SGHRS and CDR2 YFSETQ. The V segment lost 4 bases and the J segment 4 bases; nucleotides outside the gene matches: 8. CDR3 amino acids: CASSASTSGTYNEQFF. CDR3 DNA sequence: TGCGCCAGCAGCGCCTCCACTAGCGGGACTTACAATGAGCAGTTCTTC.

This clone was counted a few times. This chain connects TRBV27 to TRBJ2-1, with 7 bases identical to TRBD2. Trimming cost V 1 base and J 3 bases; bases outside gene matches: 3. Germline-derived CDR1 and CDR2 are MNHEY and SMNVEV (reference sequence). This CDR3 has 15 residues. CDR3 loop: CASSLYLAVYNEQFF. The CDR3 DNA reads TGTGCCAGCAGTTTATACCTAGCGGTCTACAATGAGCAGTTCTTC.

The gene calls are TRBV11-2 and TRBJ2-3, with 7 bases matching TRBD1. V lost 0 bases and J lost 2; bases outside the gene matches: 5. The length of the CDR3 is 16 residues. CDR1 is SGHAT, CDR2 FQNNGV, per germline. CDR3 DNA sequence: TGTGCCAGCAGCTTAGAACAGGGGCTTTCCACAGATACGCAGTATTTT. Its translation is CASSLEQGLSTDTQYF.

This CDR3 is CASSSVREFNQPQHF. CDR3 DNA sequence: TGTGCCAGCAGTTCGGTCCGGGAATTCAATCAGCCCCAGCATTTT. The chain combines TRBV6-2 or TRBV6-3 with TRBJ1-5, with D hard to call. There are 15 residues in the CDR3. The V and J ends lost 4 bases and 3 bases respectively, with 13 bases between them. The germline gives CDR1 MNHEY, CDR2 SVGEGT.

The V gene is TRBV3-1 (or the pseudogene TRBV3-2), the J gene TRBJ1-1; D is ambiguous. CDR1 is LGHDT, CDR2 YNNKEL, per germline (reference sequence). The V gene lost 0 bases and the J gene lost 10 bases, with 9 bases spanning the gap. The length of the CDR3 is 12 residues. This chain's CDR3 is CASSQDHRGAFF. Written as DNA, the CDR3 is TGTGCCAGCAGCCAAGATCATCGAGGAGCTTTCTTT.